A selection of T cell receptor beta chains follows, all from one sample in a study of PD-1 blockade in classical Hodgkin lymphoma. The table came from immunoSEQ multiplex PCR; TCRdb's copy has only in-frame clones and leaves some out. Of some 23,000 clones in the sample, 60% to 85% were seen once. The sequenced sample was peripheral blood mononuclear cells (PBMCs), obtained before the second cycle of nivolumab. These receptors all stem from a human donor with classical Hodgkin lymphoma. CDR3s include the opening cysteine and the closing phenylalanine or tryptophan. The D gene is left open where the match is weak. Clone size is shown for a subset of rows, as once, few, many or a class of expanded clone.

d_call j_call v_call clone_size cdr3_nt cdr3_aa
- TRBJ2-5 TRBV27 - TGTGCCAGCAGTTTAGCCCCTCAGAACATGGGGGAGACCCAGTACTTC CASSLAPQNMGETQYF
- TRBJ1-1 TRBV9 - TGTGCCAGCGGAGGGGGGATGAACACTGAAGCTTTCTTT CASGGGMNTEAFF
- TRBJ1-3 TRBV25-1 - TGTGCCAGCAGTGAACCGATGGGGGTTGATGGAAACACCATATATTTT CASSEPMGVDGNTIYF
- TRBJ2-1 TRBV11-2 - TGTGCCAGCAGCTTATGGAAGCAGGGTGTATCCTACAATGAGCAGTTCTTC CASSLWKQGVSYNEQFF
- TRBJ1-5 TRBV6-1 - TGTGCCAGCAGTGAAGCGCGGGGTGGGATGGGTCAGCCCCAGCATTTT CASSEARGGMGQPQHF
TRBD2 TRBJ2-7 TRBV19 - TGTGCCAGTAGTCGCGCGGGAGGTTCCTACGAGCAGTACTTC CASSRAGGSYEQYF
- TRBJ1-1 TRBV5-1 few TGCGCCAGCAGCGGGCTGGGGCTCGGCACTGAAGCTTTCTTT CASSGLGLGTEAFF
TRBD2 TRBJ2-1 TRBV10-1 - TGCGCCAGCAGTGAGTATAGCGGGAGCTCTTACAATGAGCAGTTCTTC CASSEYSGSSYNEQFF
TRBD2 TRBJ2-7 TRBV7-2 - TGTGCCAGCAGCTGGGGGGACTACACCTACGAGCAGTACTTC CASSWGDYTYEQYF
- TRBJ1-6 TRBV19 - TGTGCCAGTAGTATTAGAGGGACGGCTCATTCACCCCTCCACTTT CASSIRGTAHSPLHF
- TRBJ2-7 TRBV7-8 - TGTGCCAGCAGCTTAAGTGCGGGGCAATGGGGGGCCTACGAGCAGTACTTC CASSLSAGQWGAYEQYF
TRBD1 TRBJ2-7 TRBV5-6 - TGTGCCAGCAGCTTGTGGGACAGGGATCACTACGAGCAGTACTTC CASSLWDRDHYEQYF
- TRBJ1-4 TRBV4-2 - TGTGCCAGCAGCCAAGTCTGGGGAGGTTCTGAAAAACTGTTTTTT CASSQVWGGSEKLFF
- TRBJ2-1 TRBV27 - TGTGCCAGCAGTTTATTGGGTGGTGAGCAGTTCTTC CASSLLGGEQFF
- TRBJ2-1 TRBV28 - TGTGCCAGCAGCCTTAGCCTTAGCTCCTACAATGAGCAGTTCTTC CASSLSLSSYNEQFF
- TRBJ1-2 TRBV28 - TGCGCCAGCAGTTTCCGTCATCCAGGGGCCGGAGGCTACACCTTC CASSFRHPGAGGYTF
TRBD2 TRBJ2-7 TRBV27 medium-sized TGTGCCAGCAGGTCGAGCCTAGCGGGTACCCCCTCCTCCTACGAGCAGTACTTC CASRSSLAGTPSSYEQYF
TRBD2 TRBJ2-7 TRBV19 - TGTGCCAGTAGTATTCCGGGAGGGCGCGAGCAGTACTTC CASSIPGGREQYF
- TRBJ2-5 TRBV28 - TGTGCCAGCAGTCAGCGGGCTCGTTATCAAGAGACCCAGTACTTC CASSQRARYQETQYF
TRBD1 TRBJ2-3 TRBV6-6 - TGTGCCAGCACCGACCGGGACAGGGGAGCAGATACGCAGTATTTT CASTDRDRGADTQYF
- TRBJ1-2 TRBV10-2 once TGCGCCACCGAAGGCCTCAACAGCTATGGCTACACCTTC CATEGLNSYGYTF
- TRBJ1-1 TRBV7-9 - TGTGCCAGCAGCTTAGAAGATTTTTGGGGACCGAACACTGAAGCTTTCTTT CASSLEDFWGPNTEAFF
TRBD2 TRBJ2-5 TRBV7-2 - TGTGCCAGCAGCCCGGGACTAGCGGGAGGGTGGGAGACCCAGTACTTC CASSPGLAGGWETQYF
- TRBJ1-1 TRBV2 - TGTGCCAGCATGGGCCGGGGGGCAAAGAACACTGAAGCTTTCTTT CASMGRGAKNTEAFF
- TRBJ2-7 TRBV5-1 once TGCGCCAGCAGCGGCCAGGGACCTGACTACGAGCAGTACTTC CASSGQGPDYEQYF
- TRBJ1-2 TRBV5-4 - TGTGCCAGCAGCTCGACAGATTTCTATGGCTACACCTTC CASSSTDFYGYTF
- TRBJ1-2 TRBV27 - TGTGCCAGCAGTTTATGGGCAACCGTCCCGGACGGTGGCTACACCTTC CASSLWATVPDGGYTF
TRBD2 TRBJ2-7 TRBV7-2 - TGTGCCAGCAGCTTAGTATGGGGACTAGCAATCGAGCAGTACTTC CASSLVWGLAIEQYF
- TRBJ2-5 TRBV5-1 - TGCGCCAGCAGATATAATCCAGGCCGGGAGACCCAGTACTTC CASRYNPGRETQYF
- TRBJ2-2 TRBV25-1 - TGTGCCAGCAGATTCGGACAGAACACCGGGGAGCTGTTTTTT CASRFGQNTGELFF
- TRBJ2-1 TRBV30 - TGTGCCTGGAGTATGGCGGATGAGCAGTTCTTC CAWSMADEQFF
TRBD1 TRBJ1-4 TRBV7-2 few TGTGCCAGCAGCCTGGACAGGGGTAATGAAAAACTGTTTTTT CASSLDRGNEKLFF
TRBD2 TRBJ2-7 TRBV11-3 - TGTGCCAGCAGCCCCCGGAGTAGCGGGAGCCTCGAGCAGTACTTC CASSPRSSGSLEQYF
TRBD2 TRBJ2-3 TRBV6-6 - TGTGCCAGCAGACTCGGACTAGCGGGAGACTCAGATACGCAGTATTTT CASRLGLAGDSDTQYF
TRBD2 TRBJ2-1 TRBV2 - TGTGCCAGCACTTTACTAGCGGGAGGGAGCAATGAGCAGTTCTTC CASTLLAGGSNEQFF
- TRBJ2-7 TRBV25-1 - TGTGCCAGCAGTGTGGGAACAGGAACCTACGAGCAGTACTTC CASSVGTGTYEQYF
TRBD2 TRBJ2-7 TRBV5-1 once TGCGCCAGCAGCTTGGGACTAGCGGGAGACGAGCAGTACTTC CASSLGLAGDEQYF
- TRBJ1-4 TRBV7-9 once TGTGCCAGCAGCTTCCTCCCCGGTCTAGGGGGTGAAAAACTGTTTTTT CASSFLPGLGGEKLFF
TRBD1 TRBJ1-5 TRBV2 - TGTGCCAGCAGGGGGACAGGGGATCAGCCCCAGCATTTT CASRGTGDQPQHF
TRBD1 TRBJ2-1 TRBV5-8 - TGTGCCAGCAGCCCAATGGGGACAGCCAACAATGAGCAGTTCTTC CASSPMGTANNEQFF
- TRBJ1-5 TRBV29-1 - TGCAGCGCCCGGGTTCCCAATCAGCCCCAGCATTTT CSARVPNQPQHF